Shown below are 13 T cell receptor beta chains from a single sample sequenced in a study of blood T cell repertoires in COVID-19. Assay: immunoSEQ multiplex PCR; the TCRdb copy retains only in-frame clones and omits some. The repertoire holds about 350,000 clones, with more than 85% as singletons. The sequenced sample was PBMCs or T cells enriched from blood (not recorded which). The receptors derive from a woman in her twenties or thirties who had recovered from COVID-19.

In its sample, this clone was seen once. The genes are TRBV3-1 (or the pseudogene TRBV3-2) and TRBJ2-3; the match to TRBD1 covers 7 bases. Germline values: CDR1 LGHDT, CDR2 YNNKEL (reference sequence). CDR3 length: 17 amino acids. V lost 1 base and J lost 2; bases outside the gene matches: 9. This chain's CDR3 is CASSQVQRTGNTDTQYF. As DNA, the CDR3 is TGTGCCAGCAGCCAAGTGCAGAGGACAGGCAACACAGATACGCAGTATTTT.

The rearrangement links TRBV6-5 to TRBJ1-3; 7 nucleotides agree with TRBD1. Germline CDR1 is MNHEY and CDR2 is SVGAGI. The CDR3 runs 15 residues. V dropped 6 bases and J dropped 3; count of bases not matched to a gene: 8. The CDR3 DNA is TGTGCCAGCAGCAAACAGGGGAACATTGGAAACACCATATATTTT. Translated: CASSKQGNIGNTIYF.

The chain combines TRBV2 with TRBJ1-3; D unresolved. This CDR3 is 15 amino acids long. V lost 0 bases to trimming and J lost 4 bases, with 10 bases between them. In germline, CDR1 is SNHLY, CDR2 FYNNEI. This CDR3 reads CASSEASGSGNTIYF. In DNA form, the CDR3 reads TGTGCCAGCAGTGAAGCGTCGGGTTCAGGAAACACCATATATTTT.

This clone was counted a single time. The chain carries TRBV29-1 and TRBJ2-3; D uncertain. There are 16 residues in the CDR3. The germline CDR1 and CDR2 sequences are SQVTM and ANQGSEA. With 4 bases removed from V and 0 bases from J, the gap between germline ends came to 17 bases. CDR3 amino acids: CSVVSSRTSSTDTQYF. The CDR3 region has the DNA TGCAGCGTTGTTTCAAGTAGAACCTCTAGCACAGATACGCAGTATTTT.

The CDR3 region is CASSPWTFAKSNNEQFF. Written as DNA, the CDR3 is TGTGCCAGCAGTCCGTGGACTTTCGCCAAATCCAACAATGAGCAGTTCTTC. The chain is built from TRBV27 and TRBJ2-1; the D gene is possibly TRBD2 (5 bases). The CDR3 extends over 17 amino acids. The germline V and J ends were trimmed by 5 bases and 5 bases, with 22 bases remaining between them. CDR1 and CDR2 (germline): MNHEY, SMNVEV (reference sequence).

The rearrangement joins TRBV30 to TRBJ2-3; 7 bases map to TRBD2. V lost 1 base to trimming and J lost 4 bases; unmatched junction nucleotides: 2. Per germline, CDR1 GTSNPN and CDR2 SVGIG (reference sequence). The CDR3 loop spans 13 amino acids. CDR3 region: CAWSGGGPDTQYF. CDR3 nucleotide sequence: TGTGCCTGGAGTGGGGGGGGACCAGATACGCAGTATTTT.

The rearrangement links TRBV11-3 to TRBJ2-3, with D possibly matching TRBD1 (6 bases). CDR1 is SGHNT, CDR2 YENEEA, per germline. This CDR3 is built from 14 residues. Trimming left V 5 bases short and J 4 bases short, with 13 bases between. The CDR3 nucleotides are TGTGCCAGCAGCGGCAGGGGAGCCCCAGATACGCAGTATTTT. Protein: CASSGRGAPDTQYF.

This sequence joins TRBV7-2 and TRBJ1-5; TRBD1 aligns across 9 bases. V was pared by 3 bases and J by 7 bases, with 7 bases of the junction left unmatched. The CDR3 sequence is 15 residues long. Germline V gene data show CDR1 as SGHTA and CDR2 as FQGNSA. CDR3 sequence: CASSFTGTGRQPQHF. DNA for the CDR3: TGTGCCAGCAGCTTCACCGGGACAGGGAGACAGCCCCAGCATTTT.

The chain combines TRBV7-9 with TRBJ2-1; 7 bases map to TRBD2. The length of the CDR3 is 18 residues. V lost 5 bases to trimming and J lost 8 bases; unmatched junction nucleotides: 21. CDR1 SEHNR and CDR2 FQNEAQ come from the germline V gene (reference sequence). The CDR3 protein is CASSQEGSAGVMRDEQFF. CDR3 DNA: TGTGCCAGCAGCCAAGAGGGCTCGGCGGGAGTAATGAGGGATGAGCAGTTCTTC.

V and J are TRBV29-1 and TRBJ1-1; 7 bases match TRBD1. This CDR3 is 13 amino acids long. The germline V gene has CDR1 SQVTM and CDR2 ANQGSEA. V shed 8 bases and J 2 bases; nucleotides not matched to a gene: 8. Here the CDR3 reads CSYTRDSNTEAFF. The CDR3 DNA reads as TGCAGCTACACACGGGACAGCAACACTGAAGCTTTCTTT. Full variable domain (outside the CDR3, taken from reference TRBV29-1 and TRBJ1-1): SAVISQKPSRDICQRGTSLTIQCQVDSQVTMMFWYRQQPGQSLTLIATANQGSEATYESGFVIDKFPISRPNLTFSTLTVSNMSPEDSSIYLCSYTRDSNTEAFFGQGTRLTVV.

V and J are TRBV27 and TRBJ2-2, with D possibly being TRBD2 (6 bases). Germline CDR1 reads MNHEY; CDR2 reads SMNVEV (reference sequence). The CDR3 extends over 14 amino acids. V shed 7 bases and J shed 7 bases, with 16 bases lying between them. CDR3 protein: CASIGGYRGGELFF. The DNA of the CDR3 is TGTGCCAGCATCGGGGGTTACAGAGGCGGGGAGCTGTTTTTT.

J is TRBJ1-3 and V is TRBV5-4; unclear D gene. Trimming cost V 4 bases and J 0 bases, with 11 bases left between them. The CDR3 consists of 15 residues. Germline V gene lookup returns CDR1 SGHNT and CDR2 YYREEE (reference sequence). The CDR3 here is CASSPSGGSGNTIYF. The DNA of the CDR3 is TGTGCCAGCAGCCCCTCGGGTGGCTCTGGAAACACCATATATTTT.

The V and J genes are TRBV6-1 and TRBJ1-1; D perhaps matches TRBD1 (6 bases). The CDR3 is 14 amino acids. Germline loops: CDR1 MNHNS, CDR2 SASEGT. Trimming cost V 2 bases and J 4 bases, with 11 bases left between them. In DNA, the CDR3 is TGTGCCAGCAGTGAAATGAGGGGGGGCACTGAAGCTTTCTTT. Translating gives CASSEMRGGTEAFF.